Below, 30 T cell receptor beta chains from the same sample are listed, as sequenced in a study of shared clonotypes between healthy human individuals. TCRdb's copy holds only in-frame clones and misses some; the assay was immunoSEQ multiplex PCR. In the table there are hundreds of thousands of clones, 73% of which are singletons. The sample taken for sequencing was memory CD4+ T cells sorted from blood. Subset denoted: CD45RA-negative fraction. These receptors were taken from a young woman in good health.

This rearrangement joins TRBV21-1 to TRBJ2-1; the table's D call TRBD1 went unverified against the DNA. TRBV21-1 is a known pseudogene. This CDR3 comprises 18 residues. The CDR3 here is CASSTTSGAGQGVNEQFF. The CDR3 nucleotides read TGTGCCAGCAGCACCACCTCCGGGGCGGGACAGGGTGTCAATGAGCAGTTCTTC.

For the CDR3, the DNA is TGTGCCAGCCAGGCAGGGTTAGGCTACAATGAGCAGTTCTTC. This encodes CASQAGLGYNEQFF. V is TRBV2 and J is TRBJ2-1; maybe TRBD1 (5 bases). Germline V gives CDR1 SNHLY, CDR2 FYNNEI. V shed 8 bases and J shed 3 bases, with 14 bases lying between them. The CDR3 is 14 residues long.

This chain links TRBV18 with TRBJ1-1; tentatively, D is TRBD1 (5 bases). Germline CDR1 is KGHSH and CDR2 is LQKENI. With 2 bases removed from V and 1 base from J, the gap between germline ends came to 17 bases. There are 17 residues in the CDR3. The CDR3 coding sequence is TGTGCCAGCTCACCATACGTTCGTAGGGGCGCGAACACTGAAGCTTTCTTT. Protein product: CASSPYVRRGANTEAFF. Full variable domain (remainder filled in from reference TRBV18 and TRBJ1-1): NAGVMQNPRHLVRRRGQEARLRCSPMKGHSHVYWYRQLPEEGLKFMVYLQKENIIDESGMPKERFSAEFPKEGPSILRIQQVVRGDSAAYFCASSPYVRRGANTEAFFGQGTRLTVV.

V and J are TRBV10-3 and TRBJ2-1; 9 bases align to TRBD2. Germline lookup yields CDR1 ENHRY and CDR2 SYGVKD. The J segment lost 2 bases and the V segment lost 5 bases, leaving 19 bases of the junction unmatched. This CDR3 is built from 20 residues. CDR3 loop: CAISKTPGLASTLTYNEQFF. The CDR3 DNA reads as TGTGCCATCAGTAAGACCCCGGGACTAGCTAGCACCCTTACCTACAATGAGCAGTTCTTC.

The V gene is TRBV5-4, the J gene TRBJ1-4, with TRBD1 matching over 8 bases. The CDR3 is 15 residues long. Germline lookup yields CDR1 SGHNT and CDR2 YYREEE (reference sequence). Trimming removed 0 bases from V and 7 bases from J; junction bases left unmatched: 5. The CDR3 DNA sequence: TGTGCCAGCAGCTTGGACCAGGGGGCATTTGAAAAACTGTTTTTT. This translates into CASSLDQGAFEKLFF. The full variable domain, rest sourced from reference TRBV5-4 and TRBJ1-4, is ETGVTQSPTHLIKTRGQQVTLRCSSQSGHNTVSWYQQALGQGPQFIFQYYREEENGRGNFPPRFSGLQFPNYSSELNVNALELDDSALYLCASSLDQGAFEKLFFGSGTQLSVL.

The J gene is TRBJ2-1, the V gene TRBV29-1; 8 positions agree with TRBD2. CDR1 is SQVTM and CDR2 is ANQGSEA in the germline V gene. With V trimmed by 6 bases and J by 4 bases, 8 bases remained unmatched. The CDR3 is 14 residues long. DNA of the CDR3: TGCAGCGTCGCGCCTAGCGGGCCTTACAATGAGCAGTTCTTC. Protein product: CSVAPSGPYNEQFF.

The sample holds one count of this clone. The rearrangement links TRBV7-2 to TRBJ1-2, with D possibly being TRBD1 (6 bases). Germline lookup yields CDR1 SGHTA and CDR2 FQGNSA. The ends were cut back, 2 bases at V and 3 bases at J, with 22 bases in the middle. There are 18 residues in the CDR3. CDR3 nucleotides: TGTGCCAGCAGCTTATATAGGTCTGGGGGCAGACATGACTATGGCTACACCTTC. Protein: CASSLYRSGGRHDYGYTF.

This clone has just a few counts. V gene TRBV28 combines with J gene TRBJ1-2; D is uncertain. V was cut by 1 base and J by 7 bases, with 7 bases left in between. CDR3 size: 12 residues. CDR1 MDHEN and CDR2 SYDVKM come from the germline V gene. The CDR3: CASSLSEGGYTF. The CDR3 DNA sequence: TGTGCCAGCAGTTTATCGGAAGGTGGCTACACCTTC.

The V gene is TRBV28, the J gene TRBJ2-2, with a tentative D call TRBD1 (6 bases). The CDR3 runs 15 residues. Germline V gene data show CDR1 as MDHEN and CDR2 as SYDVKM. V was shortened by 6 bases and J by 0 bases, with 11 bases between the two germline ends. CDR3 DNA: TGTGCCAGCAGCCCCAGGACAGCGAACACCGGGGAGCTGTTTTTT. Protein sequence: CASSPRTANTGELFF.

V usage is TRBV29-1 and J usage is TRBJ2-3; 12 nucleotides line up with TRBD1. Germline assignment: CDR1 SQVTM and CDR2 ANQGSEA. The CDR3 has 15 amino acids. V was clipped by 1 base and J by 4 bases; unmatched bases: 3. This CDR3 reads CSVEVWDRGPDTQYF. In DNA, the CDR3 is TGCAGCGTTGAAGTATGGGACAGGGGGCCAGATACGCAGTATTTT.

Comment on this clone: The junction departs from the called germline gene at one end, perhaps through a read error. The chain carries TRBV7-8 and TRBJ1-2, with a possible D match to TRBD1 (5 bases). Germline V gives CDR1 SGHVS, CDR2 FQNEAQ. This CDR3 is built from 14 residues. The CDR3 loop is CTSSRRGGEGGYTF. The CDR3 DNA reads as TGTACCAGCAGTCGCCGTGGAGGGGAAGGTGGCTACACCTTC.

CDR3 loop: CASSLGRSNQPQHF. Written as DNA, the CDR3 is TGTGCCAGTAGCCTCGGGCGTAGCAATCAGCCCCAGCATTTT. The gene calls are TRBV19 and TRBJ1-5; D not certain. The germline V and J ends were trimmed by 6 bases and 0 bases, with 9 bases remaining between them. The germline V gene has CDR1 LNHDA and CDR2 SQIVND (reference sequence). The CDR3 totals 14 residues.

The chain couples TRBV1 to TRBJ2-3; the table calls TRBD2, which could not be checked here. TRBV1 is tagged as a pseudogene. There are 20 residues in the CDR3. The CDR3 DNA is TGCACCAGCAGCCAAGATCCAGGGCTAGCGGGGGCTGACGGTACAGATACGCAGTATTTT. Protein sequence: CTSSQDPGLAGADGTDTQYF.

CDR3 nucleotide sequence: TGTGCCAGCAGCTTAAACGGGAGGAAGTACAATGAGCAGTTCTTC. It yields the protein CASSLNGRKYNEQFF. V usage is TRBV7-9 and J usage is TRBJ2-1; 7 bases agree with TRBD2. Germline V gene data show CDR1 as SEHNR and CDR2 as FQNEAQ (reference sequence). The junction had 5 bases not matched to a gene; V was cut back by 2 bases and J by 4 bases. The CDR3 totals 15 residues.

CDR3 in amino acids: CASSLVRGRSYEQYF. The CDR3 region has the DNA TGTGCCAGCAGTTTGGTCAGGGGGAGGTCCTACGAGCAGTACTTC. The V call is TRBV28, the J call TRBJ2-7, with D perhaps TRBD1 (7 bases). Germline loops: CDR1 MDHEN, CDR2 SYDVKM. This CDR3 spans 15 amino acids. The V end lost 3 bases, the J end lost 1 base, and 13 bases lay between the germline ends.

The genes are TRBV19 and TRBJ1-2; a possible D gene is TRBD1 (6 bases). Deletions cut 1 base from V and 8 bases from J, with 20 bases between. The V gene's germline CDR1 is LNHDA and CDR2 SQIVND (reference sequence). The CDR3 contains 16 residues. The CDR3 DNA reads as TGTGCCAGTAGTATAGCTAGTCGCGGCAGGGGAAGCGGCTACACCTTC. Its translation is CASSIASRGRGSGYTF.

A few counts support this clone. The identical CDR3 is also encoded by other nucleotide sequences in the sample. J is TRBJ2-7 and V is TRBV4-1, with 11 positions matching TRBD2. The CDR3 totals 15 residues. CDR1 and CDR2 (germline): MGHRA, YSYEKL. Unmatched junction bases numbered 3, after V lost 3 bases and J lost 2 bases. CDR3 DNA: TGCGCCAGCAGCCACCAACTAGCGGGAGCCTACGAGCAGTACTTC. Amino acids: CASSHQLAGAYEQYF.

This clone was seen a handful of times. The rearrangement joins TRBV30 to TRBJ1-5; 10 bases map to TRBD1. This CDR3 has 14 amino acids. V gave up 4 bases and J gave up 5 bases; unmatched junction bases: 5. Germline assignment: CDR1 GTSNPN and CDR2 SVGIG (reference sequence). The CDR3 sequence: CAWNNGQGDQPQHF. The CDR3 DNA follows: TGTGCCTGGAACAACGGACAGGGGGATCAGCCCCAGCATTTT. Drawing the rest from reference TRBV30 and TRBJ1-5, the complete variable domain is SQTIHQWPATLVQPVGSPLSLECTVEGTSNPNLYWYRQAAGRGLQLLFYSVGIGQISSEVPQNLSASRPQDRQFILSSKKLLLSDSGFYLCAWNNGQGDQPQHFGDGTRLSIL.

The rearrangement links TRBV5-5 to TRBJ1-1; D not certain. The CDR3 totals 14 residues. Germline V gene lookup returns CDR1 SGHKS and CDR2 YYEKEE (reference sequence). V gave up 4 bases and J gave up 2 bases, with 12 bases separating them. The CDR3 is CASSPWTANTEAFF. Here the CDR3 DNA reads TGTGCCAGCAGCCCCTGGACGGCTAACACTGAAGCTTTCTTT.

This clone was recorded a few times. The rearrangement joins TRBV9 to TRBJ2-2; D is unclear. Germline V CDR1 and CDR2: SGDLS, YYNGEE. This CDR3 comprises 13 residues. V shed 1 base and J shed 8 bases, with 9 bases lying between them. The CDR3 DNA is TGTGCCAGCAGCGTAACCGACGCGGGGGAGCTGTTTTTT. The encoded protein is CASSVTDAGELFF.

This clone was seen a single time. The J gene is TRBJ2-5, the V gene TRBV6-5; unclear D gene. Trimming removed 0 bases from V and 5 bases from J, with 10 bases in between. The CDR3 contains 14 residues. From germline, CDR1 is MNHEY and CDR2 SVGAGI. DNA for the CDR3: TGTGCCAGCAGTTACTCGGGTGCGAAGGAGACCCAGTACTTC. As protein: CASSYSGAKETQYF.

The rearrangement uses TRBV5-4 and TRBJ1-3; D is ambiguous. Between the trimmed V and J ends, which lost 3 bases and 0 bases, there was a span of 7 bases. CDR3 length: 14 residues. The germline V gene encodes CDR1 SGHNT and CDR2 YYREEE (reference sequence). For the CDR3, the DNA is TGTGCCAGCAGCTCCAGAGCCTCTGGAAACACCATATATTTT. It codes for CASSSRASGNTIYF. The full variable domain, with the rest looked up from reference TRBV5-4 and TRBJ1-3, is ETGVTQSPTHLIKTRGQQVTLRCSSQSGHNTVSWYQQALGQGPQFIFQYYREEENGRGNFPPRFSGLQFPNYSSELNVNALELDDSALYLCASSSRASGNTIYFGEGSWLTVV.

The rearrangement links TRBV2 to TRBJ2-7; 9 nucleotides match TRBD2. In germline, CDR1 is SNHLY, CDR2 FYNNEI. V was pared by 5 bases and J by 5 bases, with 13 bases of the junction left unmatched. There are 16 residues in the CDR3. The CDR3 spells CASSFVLAGGRNEQYF. CDR3 nucleotides: TGTGCCAGCAGTTTCGTGTTGGCGGGAGGGAGGAACGAGCAGTACTTC.

A few counts support this clone. The rearrangement links TRBV2 to TRBJ2-5, with 7 bases aligning to TRBD2. This CDR3 comprises 14 residues. Unmatched junction bases numbered 6, after V lost 3 bases and J lost 5 bases. CDR1 and CDR2 (germline): SNHLY, FYNNEI. CDR3 coding DNA: TGTGCCAGCAGTGAGACTAGCCATAGGGAGACCCAGTACTTC. Translating gives CASSETSHRETQYF.

The chain has TRBV30 and TRBJ1-2; D unclear. This CDR3 contains 13 residues. Between the trimmed V and J ends, which lost 2 bases and 4 bases, there was a span of 11 bases. Germline V gene lookup returns CDR1 GTSNPN and CDR2 SVGIG (reference sequence). Here the CDR3 DNA reads TGTGCCTGGAGTCCGATGGATGGCTATGGCTACACCTTC. This codes for CAWSPMDGYGYTF.

This clone was recorded once. V gene TRBV11-3 combines with J gene TRBJ2-6; possibly TRBD1 for D (5 bases). The germline CDR1 and CDR2 sequences are SGHNT and YENEEA. The length of the CDR3 is 17 residues. The V gene lost 5 bases and the J gene lost 0 bases, with 14 bases spanning the gap. CDR3 region: CASSPGQGSSGANVLTF. The CDR3 DNA follows: TGTGCCAGCAGCCCCGGGCAGGGCTCCTCTGGGGCCAACGTCCTGACTTTC.

CDR3 in DNA: TGTGCCAGCAACCGAGGGGGCTCTGGGGCCAACGTCCTGACTTTC. Translated, it gives CASNRGGSGANVLTF. The rearrangement uses TRBV28 and TRBJ2-6; D possibly corresponds to TRBD1 (6 bases). Per the germline V gene, CDR1 is MDHEN and CDR2 is SYDVKM. The V end lost 7 bases, the J end lost 0 bases, and 10 bases lay between the germline ends. This CDR3 contains 15 residues.

This clone was seen a few times. The rearrangement uses TRBV18 and TRBJ1-5; 8 positions match TRBD1. The trim removed 4 bases at V and 8 bases at J, leaving 10 bases unmatched. Germline lookup yields CDR1 KGHSH and CDR2 LQKENI. CDR3 length: 15 residues. CDR3 in DNA: TGTGCCAGCTCACAAACAGGGGGGGCCGGGGAGCCCCAGCATTTT. It encodes CASSQTGGAGEPQHF.

Regarding this clone: The sample contains more than one DNA sequence encoding this CDR3. V and J are TRBV30 and TRBJ1-3; D is undetermined. The CDR3 extends over 10 amino acids. Germline CDR1 GTSNPN, CDR2 SVGIG (reference sequence). V dropped 5 bases and J dropped 4 bases, with 3 bases sitting between them. The CDR3 DNA sequence: TGTGCCTGGGGGGGAAACACCATATATTTT. It yields the protein CAWGGNTIYF.

The genes are TRBV5-1 and TRBJ1-1; D is unresolved. The germline CDR1 and CDR2 sequences are SGHRS and YFSETQ. The CDR3 extends over 13 amino acids. Trimming cost V 3 bases and J 4 bases, with 10 bases left between them. The CDR3 region is CASSSFAATEAFF. In DNA, the CDR3 is TGCGCCAGCAGCTCCTTTGCCGCCACTGAAGCTTTCTTT.